This T cell receptor beta chain was observed in a study of post-analysis software for immune sequencing data. Overall study: Relapsing-remitting, secondary progressive and progressive-relapsing forms made up the multiple sclerosis disease courses. General study results and limits: A significant reduction in normalized Chao1 diversity was observed in multiple sclerosis patients versus controls. In patients, TRBV5-6, TRBV5-1 and TRBV20-1 belonged to five TRBV segments found more frequently than in controls.

The TCR beta cDNA libraries carried unique molecular identifiers. Once about 0.95 to 10 million T cells were used, a few hundred thousand cDNA molecules resulted. One entry per CDR3 protein results from TCRdb running MiXCR on the PCR reads. The repertoire holds approximately 460,000 distinct CDR3 sequences, with approximately 45% as singletons. Germline values: CDR1 MGHRA, CDR2 YSYEKL. The CDR3 contains 16 residues. Trimming left V 0 bases short and J 5 bases short, with 17 bases between. This clonotype has a handful of counts. Its target is not known. The chain combines TRBV4-1 with TRBJ2-7, with D possibly being TRBD1 or TRBD2 (5 bases each). Sequencing input: blood. This receptor was identified in a girl aged 5 to 17 with multiple sclerosis. In nucleotides, the CDR3 is TGCGCCAGCAGCCAAGATCCCCAAACGGGACCCAACGAGCAGTACTTC. Encoded protein: CASSQDPQTGPNEQYF.